What follows is one T cell receptor (beta chain) and its context. Its specificity is unknown. Germline CDR1 LGHNA, CDR2 YSLEER. This CDR3 comprises 16 residues. V shed 0 bases and J shed 5 bases, with 13 bases lying between them. Unique molecular identifiers were incorporated when the TCRbeta library was constructed. Each CDR3 protein gets one entry after TCRdb re-called the PCR reads with MiXCR. The table records more than 400,000 distinct CDR3 sequences, about 10% of them present only once. This entry belongs to a study of T-cell reconstitution after alpha-beta-depleted transplantation in children. General observations from the study: T-cell numbers and diversity one year post-transplant derived largely from freshly generated T cells. There were reportedly several hundred expanded graft clones from which alpha-beta T cells came about two months after transplant. Day-60 TCRbeta diversity that was high in some patients was derived from surviving recipient T cells and thymic progenitors.

The sequence was collected from a female patient between 2 and 15 years old who had a stem cell transplant for aplastic anemia, so the T cells may come from the graft donor. The material sequenced was PBMCs, mostly from graft donor cells, taken 180 days after TCRalphabeta/CD19-depleted stem cell transplant. The V call is TRBV4-3, the J call TRBJ1-4, with D maybe TRBD1 (6 bases). The CDR3 sequence is CASSQDTGGHNEKLFF. Here the CDR3 DNA reads TGCGCCAGCAGCCAAGATACTGGGGGGCACAATGAAAAACTGTTTTTT.